The T cell receptor beta chain under discussion was sequenced for a study of cytomegalovirus exposure and HLA in healthy donors. Study-wide background: A prior analysis found about 120 million unique TCR beta sequences from roughly 180 million T cells.

The germline V gene has CDR1 SNHLY and CDR2 FYNNEI. The CDR3 contains 12 residues. The V and J ends lost 6 bases and 8 bases respectively, with 11 bases between them. The PCR had 60 Vbeta and 13 Jbeta primers. The assay was immunoSEQ multiplex PCR, and TCRdb's table has in-frame clones only and misses some. Of tens of thousands of clones listed, around 80% are singletons. In the case of this clone: Its specificity is unknown.

Study-wide findings and caveats: Later analysis demonstrated an association between a missense DCLRE1C variant and TCR beta V- and J-gene trimming.

The clonotype was recovered from a man aged 25 to 45 in good health and CMV-seropositive. The chain recombines TRBV2 with TRBJ2-1; tentatively, D is TRBD1 (5 bases). The sample was PBMCs. The CDR3 sequence is CASRRQKDEQFF. CDR3 in DNA: TGTGCCAGCAGGAGACAGAAGGATGAGCAGTTCTTC.